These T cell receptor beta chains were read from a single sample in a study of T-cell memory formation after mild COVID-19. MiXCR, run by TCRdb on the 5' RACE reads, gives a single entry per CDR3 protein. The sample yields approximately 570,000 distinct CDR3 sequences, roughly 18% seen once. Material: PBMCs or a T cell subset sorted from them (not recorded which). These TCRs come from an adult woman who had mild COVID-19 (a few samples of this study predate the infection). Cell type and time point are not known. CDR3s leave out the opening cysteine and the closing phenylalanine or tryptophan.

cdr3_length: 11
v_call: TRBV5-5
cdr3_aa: ASSLWVVDEQF

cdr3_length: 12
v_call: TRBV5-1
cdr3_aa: ASSLELGRTEQY

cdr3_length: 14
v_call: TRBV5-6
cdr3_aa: ASSLVRSIAKNIQY

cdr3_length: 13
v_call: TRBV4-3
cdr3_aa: ASSQDRVAKNIQY

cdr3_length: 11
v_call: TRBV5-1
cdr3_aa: ASSLELTDTQY

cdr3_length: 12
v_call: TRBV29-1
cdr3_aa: SVAVGGYYNEQF

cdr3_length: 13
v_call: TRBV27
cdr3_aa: ASSLGILSRETQY

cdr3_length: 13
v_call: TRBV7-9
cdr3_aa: ASSPIGGDDYGYT

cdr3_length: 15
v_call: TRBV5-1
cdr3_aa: ASSLVRQGAKSYEQY

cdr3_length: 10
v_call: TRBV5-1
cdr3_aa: ASREGVTEAF

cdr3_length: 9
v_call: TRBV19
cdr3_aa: ASRMRTEAF

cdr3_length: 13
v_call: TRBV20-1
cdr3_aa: SASRGSGPSYEQY

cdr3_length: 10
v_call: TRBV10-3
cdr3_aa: AISVNTGELF

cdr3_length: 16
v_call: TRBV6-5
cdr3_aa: ASSYTWGIPAGANVLT

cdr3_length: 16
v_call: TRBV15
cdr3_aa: ATSRDEWAGGPDNEQF

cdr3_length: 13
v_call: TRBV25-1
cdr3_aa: ASSESGLRNTEAF

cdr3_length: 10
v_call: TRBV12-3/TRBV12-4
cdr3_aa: ASSSTVYEQY

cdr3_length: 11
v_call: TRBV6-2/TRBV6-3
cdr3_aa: ASTGLSKETQY

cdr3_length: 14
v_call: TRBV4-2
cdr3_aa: ASSQGTSGNRYEQY

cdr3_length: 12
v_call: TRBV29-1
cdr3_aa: SVIAGGFGNEQF

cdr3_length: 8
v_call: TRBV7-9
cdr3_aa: ASAGGEQF

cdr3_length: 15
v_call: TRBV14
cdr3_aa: ASSPRRAGESTDTQY

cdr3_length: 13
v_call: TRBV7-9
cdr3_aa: ASSFPTSGSETQY

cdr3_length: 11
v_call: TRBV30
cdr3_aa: AYQFSRGDTQY

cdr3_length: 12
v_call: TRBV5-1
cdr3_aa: ASSLASGPDTQY

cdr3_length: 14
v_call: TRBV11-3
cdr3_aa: ASSQRVWGEYNEQF

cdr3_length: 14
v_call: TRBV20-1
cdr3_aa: SAPTSLAGLGDTQY

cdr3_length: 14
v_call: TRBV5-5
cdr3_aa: ASSLSEPLGNYGYT

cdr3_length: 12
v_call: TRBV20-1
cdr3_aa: SASRGGRTDTQY

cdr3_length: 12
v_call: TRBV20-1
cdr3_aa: SAEGDFAYNEQF

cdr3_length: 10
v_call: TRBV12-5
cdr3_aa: ASGPDSDEQY

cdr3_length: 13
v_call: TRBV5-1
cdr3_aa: ASSLATSGPNEQF

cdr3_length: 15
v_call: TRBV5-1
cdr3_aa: ASSHPKTGDIAYEQY

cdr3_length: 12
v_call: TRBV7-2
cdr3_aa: ASSLASSYNEQF

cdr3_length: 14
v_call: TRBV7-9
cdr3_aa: ASSSRRGTNTGELF

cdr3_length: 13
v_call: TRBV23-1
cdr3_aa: ASSLEARGTDTQY

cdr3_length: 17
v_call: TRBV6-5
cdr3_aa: ASSYSRLGGIENTGELF

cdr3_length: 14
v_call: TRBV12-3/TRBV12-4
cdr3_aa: ASRSLGLAGSYEQY

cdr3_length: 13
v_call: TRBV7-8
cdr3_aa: ASSSRTSGRETQY

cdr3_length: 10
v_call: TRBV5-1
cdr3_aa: ASSLDPRNYT

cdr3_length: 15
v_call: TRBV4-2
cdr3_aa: ASSQYPTSGGQETQY

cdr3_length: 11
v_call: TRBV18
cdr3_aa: ASSPGGANVLT

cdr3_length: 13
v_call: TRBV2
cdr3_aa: ASSDGGGNQETQY

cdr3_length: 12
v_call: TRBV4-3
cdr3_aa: ASSQDPLVTEAF

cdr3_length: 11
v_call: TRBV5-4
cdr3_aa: ASSVRDAYEQY

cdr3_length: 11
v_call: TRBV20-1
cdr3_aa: SARLADRYEQF

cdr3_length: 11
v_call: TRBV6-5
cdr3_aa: ASSLQLSRGYT

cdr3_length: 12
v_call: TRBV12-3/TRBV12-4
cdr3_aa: ASSLGFGSYEQY

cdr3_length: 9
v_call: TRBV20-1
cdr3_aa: SAILGDTQY